This T cell receptor (beta chain) was found in a study of CD8 T cells in ankylosing spondylitis (dated by TCRdb to 2016 to 2017). For context, the study as a whole: T cell receptor beta repertoires were profiled in healthy donors and ankylosing spondylitis patients so that disease-linked TCR variants could be found. In total, the full study cohort was made up of 100 to 140 healthy donors and about two dozen ankylosing spondylitis patients. Peripheral blood samples were taken, and synovial fluid was additionally collected from ankylosing spondylitis patients. General conclusions and limits of the study: A TCR beta motif of 7 or 8 highly homologous amino acid variants appeared characteristic of blood from ankylosing spondylitis patients. Some motif variants were previously reported in synovial fluid and blood of reactive arthritis patients, suggesting common disease-initiation mechanisms. The disease-linked clones were reported as significantly enriched in matched synovial fluid samples from ankylosing spondylitis patients. In peripheral blood, the disease-linked clones were found at relatively low frequencies and had a CD8+ phenotype.

Synovial fluid samples were matched to blood samples from the same ankylosing spondylitis patients. This clonotype was recorded a few times. This receptor's antigen is unknown. It has no much larger one-base neighbor in the sample; base qualities were not kept. The run used an Illumina HiSeq 2500. Quantitative 5'-RACE with molecular barcodes was the method used to prepare the TCR beta libraries. For the original study's pipeline: To identify disease-linked TCR variants, a new computational method was used, one built on a probabilistic model of VDJ rearrangement. TCRdb's own reprocessing of the public reads used fastp at Q25 and MiXCR and kept productive beta chains. Every entry covers one CDR3 protein and lists the most common genes and DNA from its rows. TCRdb, rather than the study authors, made the V and J calls. This sample comprises roughly 35,000 distinct CDR3 sequences, 9.5% to 11% of them detected only once. The ten largest clones take up around 20% of the sample.

V drops 5 bases and J drops 3 bases, leaving 13 bases in between. There are 14 amino acids in the CDR3, from cysteine to phenylalanine inclusive. Just the 42-base CDR3 DNA is kept, in frame starting at base 1. Looking up the germline V gene yields CDR1 SGHAT and CDR2 FQNNGV. The sequence derives from a male donor with ankylosing spondylitis. The chain joins TRBV11-2 to TRBJ1-1; too little of a D gene remains to name it. Sample: synovial fluid, either unsorted or a sorted T cell fraction (not recorded which). The CDR3 loop reads CASSHSAKDTEAFF. The base sequence is TGTGCCAGCAGCCACAGCGCAAAGGACACTGAAGCTTTCTTT.